The T cell receptor (beta chain) described here comes from a study of T cells in Graves' hyperthyroidism and ophthalmopathy. The sample holds a few counts of this clonotype. Template material for amplifying TCR beta CDR3 regions consisted of RNA transcripts. First-round RT-PCR with HTBI primers amplified the TCR CDR3 region. Each CDR3 protein gets one entry after TCRdb re-called the multiplex PCR reads with MiXCR. The sample has 200,000 to 250,000 distinct CDR3 sequences, approximately 17% seen once; the top ten hold roughly 50%. V gave up 6 bases and J gave up 4 bases, with 16 bases separating them. Germline CDR1 and CDR2: MNHNS and SASEGT. The CDR3 loop spans 14 amino acids.

V is TRBV6-1 and J is TRBJ2-7, with D possibly TRBD2 on 6 matching bases. Sequenced sample: blood. This TCR came from a man aged 45-60 years with Graves' hyperthyroidism. The CDR3 reads CASRKEFGGYEQYF. CDR3 DNA: TGTGCCAGCAGGAAGGAGTTCGGAGGGTACGAGCAGTACTTC.